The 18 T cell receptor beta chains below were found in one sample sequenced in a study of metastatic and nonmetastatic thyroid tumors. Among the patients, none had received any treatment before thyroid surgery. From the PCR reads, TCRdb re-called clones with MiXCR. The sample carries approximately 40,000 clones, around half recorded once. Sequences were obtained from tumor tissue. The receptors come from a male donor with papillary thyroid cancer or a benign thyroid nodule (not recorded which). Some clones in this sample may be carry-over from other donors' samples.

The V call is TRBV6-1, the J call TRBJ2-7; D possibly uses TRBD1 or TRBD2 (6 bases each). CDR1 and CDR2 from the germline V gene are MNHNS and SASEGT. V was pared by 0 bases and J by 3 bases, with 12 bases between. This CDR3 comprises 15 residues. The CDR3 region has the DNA TGTGCCAGCAGTGAAGCAATCGAGGGGGGCTACGAGCAGTACTTC. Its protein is CASSEAIEGGYEQYF.

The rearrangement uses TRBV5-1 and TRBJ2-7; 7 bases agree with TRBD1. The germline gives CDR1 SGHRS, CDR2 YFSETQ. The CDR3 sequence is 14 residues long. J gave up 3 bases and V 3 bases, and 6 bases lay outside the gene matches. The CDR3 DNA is TGCGCCAGCAGCTACCGGGACAGTCGCTACGAGCAGTACTTC. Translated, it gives CASSYRDSRYEQYF.

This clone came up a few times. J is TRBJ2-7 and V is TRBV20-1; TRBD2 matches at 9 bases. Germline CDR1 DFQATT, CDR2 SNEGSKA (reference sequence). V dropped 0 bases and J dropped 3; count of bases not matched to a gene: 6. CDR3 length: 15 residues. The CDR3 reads CSARDLTSGVYEQYF. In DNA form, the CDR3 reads TGCAGTGCTAGAGATTTGACTAGCGGTGTCTACGAGCAGTACTTC.

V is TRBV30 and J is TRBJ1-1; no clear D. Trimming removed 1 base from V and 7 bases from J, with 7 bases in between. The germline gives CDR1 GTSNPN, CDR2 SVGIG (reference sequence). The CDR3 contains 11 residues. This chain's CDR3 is CAWSASVEAFF. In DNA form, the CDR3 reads TGTGCCTGGAGTGCCTCCGTTGAAGCTTTCTTT. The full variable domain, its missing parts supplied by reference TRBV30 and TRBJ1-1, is SQTIHQWPATLVQPVGSPLSLECTVEGTSNPNLYWYRQAAGRGLQLLFYSVGIGQISSEVPQNLSASRPQDRQFILSSKKLLLSDSGFYLCAWSASVEAFFGQGTRLTVV.

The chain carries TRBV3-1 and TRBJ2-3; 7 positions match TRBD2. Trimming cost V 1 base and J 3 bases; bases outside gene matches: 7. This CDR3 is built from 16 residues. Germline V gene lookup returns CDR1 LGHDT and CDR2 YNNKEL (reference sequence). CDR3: CASSQAGGRDTDTQYF. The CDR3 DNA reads TGTGCCAGCAGCCAAGCTGGCGGGAGAGATACAGATACGCAGTATTTT.

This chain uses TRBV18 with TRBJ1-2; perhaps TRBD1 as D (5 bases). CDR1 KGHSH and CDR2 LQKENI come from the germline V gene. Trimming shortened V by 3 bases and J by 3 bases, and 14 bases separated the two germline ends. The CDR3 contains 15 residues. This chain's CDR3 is CASSPLVRVDYGYTF. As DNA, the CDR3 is TGTGCCAGCTCACCCCTGGTCAGGGTGGACTATGGCTACACCTTC.

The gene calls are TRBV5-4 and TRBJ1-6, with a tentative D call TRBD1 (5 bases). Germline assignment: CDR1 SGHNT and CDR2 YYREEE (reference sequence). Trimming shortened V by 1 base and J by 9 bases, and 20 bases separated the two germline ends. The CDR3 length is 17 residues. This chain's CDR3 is CASSLSGQGAGGSPLHF. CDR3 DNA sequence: TGTGCCAGCAGCTTGAGTGGACAAGGGGCCGGGGGTTCACCCCTCCACTTT.

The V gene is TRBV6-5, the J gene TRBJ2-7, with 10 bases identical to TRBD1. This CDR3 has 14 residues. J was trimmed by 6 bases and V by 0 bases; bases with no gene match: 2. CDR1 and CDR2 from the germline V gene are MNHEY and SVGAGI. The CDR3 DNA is TGTGCCAGCAGTTACTCGGGGGACAGGGGCGAGCAGTACTTC. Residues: CASSYSGDRGEQYF.

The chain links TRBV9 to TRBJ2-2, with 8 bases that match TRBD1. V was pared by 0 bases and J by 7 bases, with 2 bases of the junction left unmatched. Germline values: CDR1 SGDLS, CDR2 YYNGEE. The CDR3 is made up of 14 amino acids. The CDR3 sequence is CASSVGTGFGELFF. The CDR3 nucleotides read TGTGCCAGCAGCGTAGGGACAGGGTTCGGGGAGCTGTTTTTT.

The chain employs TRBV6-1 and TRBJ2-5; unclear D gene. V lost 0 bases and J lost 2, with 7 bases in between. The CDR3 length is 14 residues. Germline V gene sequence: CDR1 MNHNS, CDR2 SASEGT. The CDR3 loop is CASSEARFQETQYF. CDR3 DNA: TGTGCCAGCAGTGAAGCGAGGTTTCAAGAGACCCAGTACTTC.

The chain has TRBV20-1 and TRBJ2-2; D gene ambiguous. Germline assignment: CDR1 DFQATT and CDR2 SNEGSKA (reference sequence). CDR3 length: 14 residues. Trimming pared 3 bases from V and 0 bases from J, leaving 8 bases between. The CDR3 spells CSASLLTNTGELFF. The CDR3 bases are TGCAGTGCTAGCCTCCTTACGAACACCGGGGAGCTGTTTTTT.

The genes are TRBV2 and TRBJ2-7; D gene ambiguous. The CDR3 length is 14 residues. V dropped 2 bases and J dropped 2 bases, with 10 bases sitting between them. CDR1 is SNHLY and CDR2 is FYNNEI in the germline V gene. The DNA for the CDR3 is TGTGCCAGCAGTGAATTCACTCTGGCCTACGAGCAGTACTTC. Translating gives CASSEFTLAYEQYF. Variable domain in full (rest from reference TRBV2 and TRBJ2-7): EPEVTQTPSHQVTQMGQEVILRCVPISNHLYFYWYRQILGQKVEFLVSFYNNEISEKSEIFDDQFSVERPDGSNFTLKIRSTKLEDSAMYFCASSEFTLAYEQYFGPGTRLTVT.

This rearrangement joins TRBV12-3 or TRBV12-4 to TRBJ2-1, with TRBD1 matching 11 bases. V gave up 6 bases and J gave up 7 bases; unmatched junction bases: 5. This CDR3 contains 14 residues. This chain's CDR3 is CASRRGTGGNEQFF. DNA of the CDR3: TGTGCCAGCAGGCGAGGGACAGGGGGGAATGAGCAGTTCTTC.

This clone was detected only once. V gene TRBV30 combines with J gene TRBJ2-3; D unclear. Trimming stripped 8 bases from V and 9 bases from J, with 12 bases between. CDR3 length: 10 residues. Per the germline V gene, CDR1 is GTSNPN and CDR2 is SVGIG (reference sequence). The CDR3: CALARATQYF. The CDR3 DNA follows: TGTGCCCTGGCTAGGGCCACGCAGTATTTT.

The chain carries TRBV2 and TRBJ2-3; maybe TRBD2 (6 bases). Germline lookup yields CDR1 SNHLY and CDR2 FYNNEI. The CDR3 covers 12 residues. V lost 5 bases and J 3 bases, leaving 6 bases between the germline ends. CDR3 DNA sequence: TGTGCCAGCAGTAGCGGGACAGATACGCAGTATTTT. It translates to CASSSGTDTQYF.

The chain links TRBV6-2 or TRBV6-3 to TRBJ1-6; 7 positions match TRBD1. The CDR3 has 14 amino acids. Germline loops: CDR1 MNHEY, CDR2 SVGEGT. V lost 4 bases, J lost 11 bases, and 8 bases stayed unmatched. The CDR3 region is CASSSPGQTAPLHF. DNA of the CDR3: TGTGCCAGCAGTTCCCCGGGACAGACTGCACCCCTCCACTTT.

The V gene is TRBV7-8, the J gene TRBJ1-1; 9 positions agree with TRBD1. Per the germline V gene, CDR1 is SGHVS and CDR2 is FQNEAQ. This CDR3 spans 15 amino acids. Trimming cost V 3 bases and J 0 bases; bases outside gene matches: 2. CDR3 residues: CASSLNRGLNTEAFF. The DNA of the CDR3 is TGTGCCAGCAGCTTGAACAGGGGGCTGAACACTGAAGCTTTCTTT.

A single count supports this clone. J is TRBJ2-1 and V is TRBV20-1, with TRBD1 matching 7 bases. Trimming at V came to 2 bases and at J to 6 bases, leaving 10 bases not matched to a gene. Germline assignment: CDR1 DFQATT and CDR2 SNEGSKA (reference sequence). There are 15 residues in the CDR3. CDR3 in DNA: TGCAGTGCTAGAATTCAGGGGGTGCTCGCCAATGAGCAGTTCTTC. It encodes CSARIQGVLANEQFF.